The 25 T cell receptor beta chains listed next were all sequenced from one sample in a study of shared clonotypes between healthy human individuals. Produced via immunoSEQ multiplex PCR; TCRdb's table is partial and in-frame only. The sample records 650,000 to 800,000 clones, approximately 72% being singletons. The sample taken for sequencing was memory CD4+ T cells sorted from blood. The subset here: CD45RA-negative fraction. The receptors shown here come from a woman in her twenties or thirties in good health.

This clone was seen only once. In the same sample, other DNA sequences code for this CDR3. This chain links TRBV6-1 with TRBJ1-1; 8 bases are a match to TRBD1. The CDR3 spans 13 residues. The germline gives CDR1 MNHNS, CDR2 SASEGT. V trimming: 6 bases; J trimming: 1 base; junction bases outside the gene matches: 1. The CDR3 spells CASRQGANTEAFF. The CDR3 nucleotides are TGTGCCAGCAGGCAGGGGGCGAACACTGAAGCTTTCTTT.

The chain uses TRBV5-5 and TRBJ1-5; 11 bases map to TRBD1. The CDR3 consists of 18 residues. The germline V gene encodes CDR1 SGHKS and CDR2 YYEKEE (reference sequence). The trim removed 4 bases at V and 1 base at J, leaving 10 bases unmatched. The CDR3 reads CASSPTGTGGVSNQPQHF. For the CDR3, the DNA is TGTGCCAGCAGCCCGACTGGGACAGGGGGTGTAAGCAATCAGCCCCAGCATTTT.

This chain links TRBV29-1 with TRBJ1-2, with unresolved D. The V and J ends lost 2 bases and 4 bases respectively, with 14 bases between them. The CDR3 consists of 14 residues. Germline lookup yields CDR1 SQVTM and CDR2 ANQGSEA. CDR3 DNA sequence: TGCAGCGTTGAACTGAGCTCGGATACCTATGGCTACACCTTC. Translation gives CSVELSSDTYGYTF.

CDR3: CASSHSRTGPLMDEQYF. The CDR3 nucleotides are TGTGCCAGCAGCCACAGCAGGACGGGGCCTTTAATGGACGAGCAGTACTTC. This chain joins TRBV7-9 and TRBJ2-7; either TRBD1 or TRBD2 may fit D (5 bases each). CDR1 is SEHNR, CDR2 FQNEAQ, per germline (reference sequence). The germline V and J ends were trimmed by 5 bases and 5 bases, with 25 bases remaining between them. This CDR3 region has 17 residues.

This chain links TRBV7-6 with TRBJ1-4; D call uncertain. The CDR3 is 14 residues long. Germline loops: CDR1 SGHVS, CDR2 FNYEAQ. The V end was cut by 3 bases, the J end by 5 bases, with 10 bases between. The CDR3 loop is CASSFLGQNEKLFF. CDR3 DNA: TGTGCCAGCAGCTTCCTCGGCCAGAATGAAAAACTGTTTTTT.

The chain carries TRBV10-3 and TRBJ1-5; 10 bases are a match to TRBD1. Per germline, CDR1 ENHRY and CDR2 SYGVKD. The V and J ends lost 6 bases and 5 bases, in that order; junction bases with no gene match: 10. CDR3 length: 16 residues. In DNA, the CDR3 is TGTGCCATCAGCGCTTCGACAGGGGGCGCAGATCAGCCCCAGCATTTT. Residues: CAISASTGGADQPQHF.

The chain has TRBV19 and TRBJ1-5, with D possibly being TRBD1 (5 bases). V shed 0 bases and J shed 0 bases, with 9 bases lying between them. This CDR3 is built from 16 residues. Germline values: CDR1 LNHDA, CDR2 SQIVND (reference sequence). This CDR3 reads CASSIDEGYSNQPQHF. The DNA of the CDR3 is TGTGCCAGTAGTATAGATGAGGGGTATAGCAATCAGCCCCAGCATTTT.

This clone was counted once. V gene TRBV25-1 combines with J gene TRBJ2-3; tentatively, D is TRBD2 (5 bases). The CDR3 runs to 18 residues. Germline V gives CDR1 MGHDK, CDR2 SYGVNS. Trimming shortened V by 2 bases and J by 0 bases, and 18 bases separated the two germline ends. CDR3 sequence (DNA): TGTGCCAGCAGTGAAGTGAGGGCGTCTGCGACTAGCACAGATACGCAGTATTTT. Protein: CASSEVRASATSTDTQYF.

V and J are TRBV2 and TRBJ2-3; 8 bases map to TRBD2. With 1 base clipped from V and 11 bases from J, the junction kept 8 bases outside the gene matches. This CDR3 has 14 residues. Germline V gene lookup returns CDR1 SNHLY and CDR2 FYNNEI. CDR3 amino acids: CASSEVMLAGGQYF. The CDR3 DNA sequence: TGTGCCAGCAGTGAAGTGATGTTGGCGGGAGGGCAGTATTTT.

This clone was observed a few times. V usage is TRBV27 and J usage is TRBJ2-1; a possible D gene is TRBD2 (5 bases). Between the trimmed V and J ends, which lost 7 bases and 0 bases, there was a span of 10 bases. Looked up from germline, CDR1 is MNHEY and CDR2 is SMNVEV (reference sequence). The CDR3 is made up of 14 amino acids. This CDR3 is CASTRSGSYNEQFF. The CDR3 nucleotides are TGTGCCAGCACTAGGAGCGGCTCCTACAATGAGCAGTTCTTC.

This clone was seen only once. The genes are TRBV14 and TRBJ2-7; D unclear. V gave up 0 bases and J gave up 3 bases, with 3 bases separating them. The CDR3 runs 12 residues. Germline lookup yields CDR1 SGHDN and CDR2 FVKESK. Here the CDR3 reads CASSQDFYEQYF. DNA of the CDR3: TGTGCCAGCAGCCAAGACTTCTACGAGCAGTACTTC.

The rearrangement links TRBV15 to TRBJ2-7, with a tentative D call TRBD2 (5 bases). The ends were cut back, 0 bases at V and 2 bases at J, with 8 bases in the middle. Germline CDR1 reads LNHNV; CDR2 reads YYDKDF (reference sequence). The CDR3 runs to 14 residues. The CDR3 DNA reads TGTGCCACCAGCAGAGAAGGTAGCGCCTACGAGCAGTACTTC. It specifies CATSREGSAYEQYF.

The chain couples TRBV5-5 to TRBJ2-1; TRBD2 agrees at 9 bases. CDR1 is SGHKS and CDR2 is YYEKEE in the germline V gene (reference sequence). V gave up 3 bases and J gave up 1 base; unmatched junction bases: 8. The CDR3 runs 17 residues. CDR3 sequence: CASSWAAGGPSYNEQFF. In DNA, the CDR3 is TGTGCCAGCAGCTGGGCGGCGGGAGGGCCGTCCTACAATGAGCAGTTCTTC.

The V gene is TRBV11-2, the J gene TRBJ2-7; 7 positions agree with TRBD1. CDR1 is SGHAT, CDR2 FQNNGV, per germline. The length of the CDR3 is 13 residues. Unmatched junction bases numbered 6, after V lost 5 bases and J lost 5 bases. The CDR3 sequence is CASSTPTGNEQYF. The CDR3, as DNA: TGTGCCAGCAGCACGCCGACAGGGAACGAGCAGTACTTC.

The rearrangement uses TRBV15 and TRBJ1-4; 7 nucleotides align to TRBD1. Trimming removed 2 bases from V and 4 bases from J; junction bases left unmatched: 7. Germline CDR1 is LNHNV and CDR2 is YYDKDF (reference sequence). The CDR3 is 16 amino acids. CDR3 loop: CATSRPGTEDNEKLFF. CDR3 nucleotides: TGTGCCACCAGCAGACCCGGGACAGAAGATAATGAAAAACTGTTTTTT.

V and J are TRBV19 and TRBJ2-3; 11 bases line up with TRBD1. Germline assignment: CDR1 LNHDA and CDR2 SQIVND (reference sequence). With 6 bases clipped from V and 4 bases from J, the junction kept 9 bases outside the gene matches. The CDR3 loop spans 16 amino acids. For the CDR3, the DNA is TGTGCCAGTAGATCGGGGGACAGGGGGAGTTCAGATACGCAGTATTTT. Amino acid sequence: CASRSGDRGSSDTQYF.

The genes are TRBV2 and TRBJ2-5; D may be TRBD2 (5 bases). The CDR3 is 15 residues long. Trimming pared 0 bases from V and 4 bases from J, leaving 12 bases between. The germline CDR1 and CDR2 sequences are SNHLY and FYNNEI. CDR3 sequence reads: CASSEAGATGETQYF. DNA for the CDR3: TGTGCCAGCAGTGAAGCGGGAGCGACTGGAGAGACCCAGTACTTC.

This clone has only a few counts. This chain links TRBV5-1 with TRBJ2-3, with TRBD2 matching over 9 bases. In germline, CDR1 is SGHRS, CDR2 YFSETQ. Germline trimming cut 0 bases from V and 2 bases from J; bases unmatched to any gene: 1. The CDR3 has 15 residues. CDR3 in amino acids: CASSLGLAATDTQYF. The DNA for the CDR3 is TGCGCCAGCAGCTTGGGACTAGCGGCCACAGATACGCAGTATTTT. Drawing the rest from reference TRBV5-1 and TRBJ2-3, the complete variable domain is KAGVTQTPRYLIKTRGQQVTLSCSPISGHRSVSWYQQTPGQGLQFLFEYFSETQRNKGNFPGRFSGRQFSNSRSEMNVSTLELGDSALYLCASSLGLAATDTQYFGPGTRLTVL.

Only a few counts were recorded for this clone. The same CDR3 can be traced to other DNA sequences in this sample. CDR3 region: CASSLGETQYF. The CDR3 DNA sequence: TGTGCCAGCAGTTTGGGGGAGACCCAGTACTTC. This chain joins TRBV28 and TRBJ2-5; D unclear. The CDR3 length is 11 residues. V was cut by 3 bases and J by 5 bases, with 4 bases left in between. Looked up from germline, CDR1 is MDHEN and CDR2 is SYDVKM.

This sequence joins TRBV27 and TRBJ1-4, with TRBD1 matching over 7 bases. Trimming took 5 bases from V and 5 from J; bases not matched to a gene: 5. The CDR3 length is 14 residues. The germline gives CDR1 MNHEY, CDR2 SMNVEV (reference sequence). CDR3 protein: CASSVRDSNEKLFF. CDR3 coding DNA: TGTGCCAGCAGTGTCCGGGACAGCAATGAAAAACTGTTTTTT.

The V call is TRBV7-2, the J call TRBJ2-3; maybe TRBD2 (5 bases). Germline V CDR1 and CDR2: SGHTA, FQGNSA. With 4 bases removed from V and 1 base from J, the gap between germline ends came to 12 bases. The CDR3 has 15 amino acids. The CDR3 spells CASSSRLSGTDTQYF. For the CDR3, the DNA is TGTGCCAGCAGCTCCAGACTAAGCGGCACAGATACGCAGTATTTT.

The CDR3 sequence: CASSSGTSYEQYF. The CDR3 region has the DNA TGTGCCAGCAGCTCCGGGACTTCCTACGAGCAGTACTTC. The chain has TRBV12-1 and TRBJ2-7; the table calls TRBD2, which could not be checked here. TRBV12-1 is a pseudogene. The CDR3 is made up of 13 amino acids.

This clone was counted at least ten times. The V gene is TRBV28, the J gene TRBJ2-7; D gene unclear. V was cut by 3 bases and J by 2 bases, with 17 bases left in between. The CDR3 spans 16 residues. Germline V CDR1 and CDR2: MDHEN, SYDVKM. CDR3 residues: CASSLTRATGTYEQYF. The CDR3 coding sequence is TGTGCCAGCAGTTTGACCCGGGCTACTGGGACCTACGAGCAGTACTTC.

As to this clone: This is likely an artifact of a read error, given a far larger clone one base away. Within the sample, other DNA sequences also encode this same CDR3. V is TRBV5-1 and J is TRBJ1-3, with 7 bases identical to TRBD1. Unmatched junction bases numbered 5, after V lost 4 bases and J lost 4 bases. In germline, CDR1 is SGHRS, CDR2 YFSETQ. The CDR3 runs 14 residues. CDR3 in amino acids: CASSPGTAGNTIYF. CDR3 nucleotides: TGCGCCAGCAGCCCGGGGACAGCCGGAAACACCATATATTTT.

This sequence joins TRBV7-8 and TRBJ1-2; D gene uncertain. The CDR3 has 12 residues. V lost 2 bases, J lost 7 bases, and 8 bases lay in between. Germline CDR1 reads SGHVS; CDR2 reads FQNEAQ. The CDR3 DNA is TGTGCCAGCAGCTTAAGCAGCGGTGGCTACACCTTC. This translates into CASSLSSGGYTF.